This note documents a single T cell receptor beta chain sequence. Its antigen is as yet unknown. This sample is drawn from a study of T cell responses to AZD1222 COVID-19 vaccine. Study-wide points: Among vaccine-associated CD4 TCRs, coverage spanned spike, with dominance at 160-218 and 743-854. Only after the peak T cell response were repertoires sampled.

This CDR3 has 15 amino acids. Trimming shortened V by 9 bases and J by 4 bases, and 18 bases separated the two germline ends. Germline CDR1 KGHDR, CDR2 SFDVKD. Only in-frame clones appear in the TCRdb table, and some are missing; sequencing was by immunoSEQ multiplex PCR. The table lists over 150,000 clones, approximately 93% of them singletons. Specimen: peripheral blood, collected 28 days after the second AZD1222 dose. The V and J genes are TRBV24-1 and TRBJ1-5; weak D call: TRBD1 (5 bases). The source of this sequence is an adult who received the AZD1222 COVID-19 vaccine. This chain's CDR3 is CATGGVGRGNQPQHF. In nucleotides, the CDR3 is TGTGCCACCGGGGGAGTGGGCCGAGGAAATCAGCCCCAGCATTTT.